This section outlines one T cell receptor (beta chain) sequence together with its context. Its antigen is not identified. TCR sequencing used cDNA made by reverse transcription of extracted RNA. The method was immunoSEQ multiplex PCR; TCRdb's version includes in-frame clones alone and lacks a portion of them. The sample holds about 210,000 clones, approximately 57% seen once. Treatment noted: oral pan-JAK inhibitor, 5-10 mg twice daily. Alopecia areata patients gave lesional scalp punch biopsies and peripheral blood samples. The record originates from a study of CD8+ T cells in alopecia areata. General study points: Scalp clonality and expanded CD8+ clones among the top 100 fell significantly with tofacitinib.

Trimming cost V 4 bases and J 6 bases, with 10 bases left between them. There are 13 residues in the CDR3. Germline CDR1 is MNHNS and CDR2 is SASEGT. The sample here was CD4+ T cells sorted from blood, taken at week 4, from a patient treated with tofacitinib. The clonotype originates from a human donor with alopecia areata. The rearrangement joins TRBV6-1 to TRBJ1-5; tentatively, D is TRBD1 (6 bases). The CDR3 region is CASSATGIQPQHF. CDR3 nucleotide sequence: TGTGCCAGCAGTGCAACAGGGATTCAGCCCCAGCATTTT.